These T cell receptor beta chains were read from a single sample in a study of blood T cell repertoires in COVID-19. Generated by immunoSEQ multiplex PCR, the TCRdb table keeps only in-frame clones and is missing some. The sample contains 300,000 to 450,000 clones, 88% of which appear only once. Material for sequencing was PBMCs or T cells enriched from blood (not recorded which). These receptors were obtained from a woman between 18 and 30 years old who had recovered from COVID-19. The CDR3 runs from the conserved cysteine through the conserved F or W. Fields, in order: J gene, V gene, D gene, clone size, CDR3 DNA, CDR3 protein. The D gene is left open where the match is weak. Clone size is not always given. Where it is, it says once, few, many or a class for expanded clones.

J gene: TRBJ2-2
V gene: TRBV24-1
D gene: TRBD1
clone size: NA
CDR3 DNA: TGTGCCACCAGTGATCGGGACAGCCTCACCGGGGAGCTGTTTTTT
CDR3 protein: CATSDRDSLTGELFF

J gene: TRBJ1-3
V gene: TRBV5-1
D gene: NA
clone size: once
CDR3 DNA: TGCGCCAGCAGCTTGGTCCCCGACAGAGGCCCTGGAAACACCATATATTTT
CDR3 protein: CASSLVPDRGPGNTIYF

J gene: TRBJ1-2
V gene: TRBV2
D gene: NA
clone size: once
CDR3 DNA: TGTGCCAGCAGTGCGTCACAGAACTATGGCTACACCTTC
CDR3 protein: CASSASQNYGYTF

J gene: TRBJ1-1
V gene: TRBV6-5
D gene: NA
clone size: NA
CDR3 DNA: TGTGCCAGCAGACGACAGACCGCAGGGCACACTGAAGCTTTCTTT
CDR3 protein: CASRRQTAGHTEAFF

J gene: TRBJ2-3
V gene: TRBV5-1
D gene: TRBD1
clone size: NA
CDR3 DNA: TGCGCCAGCAGCCGAGGACAGGACACAGATACGCAGTATTTT
CDR3 protein: CASSRGQDTDTQYF

J gene: TRBJ1-2
V gene: TRBV7-2
D gene: NA
clone size: NA
CDR3 DNA: TGTGCCAGCAGCTTTGCACATACTAACTATGGCTACACCTTC
CDR3 protein: CASSFAHTNYGYTF

J gene: TRBJ2-7
V gene: TRBV27
D gene: NA
clone size: NA
CDR3 DNA: TGTGCCAGCAGTTTAAGGGGTAACTACGAGCAGTACTTC
CDR3 protein: CASSLRGNYEQYF

J gene: TRBJ2-1
V gene: TRBV7-2
D gene: TRBD2
clone size: NA
CDR3 DNA: TGTGCCAGCAGCTCCCGCCCGGGACTAGCTTCCCATGAGCAGTTCTTC
CDR3 protein: CASSSRPGLASHEQFF

J gene: TRBJ2-5
V gene: TRBV18
D gene: NA
clone size: once
CDR3 DNA: TGTGCCAGCTCACCGGCCCAAGAGACCCAGTACTTC
CDR3 protein: CASSPAQETQYF

J gene: TRBJ2-1
V gene: TRBV10-3
D gene: TRBD2
clone size: few
CDR3 DNA: TGTGCCATCACGGCGGGGGGACCGAGCTCCTACAATGAGCAGTTCTTC
CDR3 protein: CAITAGGPSSYNEQFF

J gene: TRBJ1-1
V gene: TRBV5-1
D gene: TRBD1
clone size: NA
CDR3 DNA: TGCGCCAGCAGCCCGGACAGGGGAGAAGCTTTCTTT
CDR3 protein: CASSPDRGEAFF

J gene: TRBJ1-2
V gene: TRBV5-1
D gene: TRBD1
clone size: NA
CDR3 DNA: TGCGCCAGCAGCAGGGACAGCTTTAACTATGGCTACACCTTC
CDR3 protein: CASSRDSFNYGYTF

J gene: TRBJ1-2
V gene: TRBV27
D gene: TRBD1
clone size: NA
CDR3 DNA: TGTGCCAGCAGTTTACGGGACAGGGGAGTCGACACCTTC
CDR3 protein: CASSLRDRGVDTF

J gene: TRBJ2-5
V gene: TRBV28
D gene: NA
clone size: NA
CDR3 DNA: TGTGCCAGCAGTTTCCGGTTGACATTTCCTCTTCGGGGTGGGGAGACCCAGTACTTC
CDR3 protein: CASSFRLTFPLRGGETQYF

J gene: TRBJ1-2
V gene: TRBV28
D gene: NA
clone size: NA
CDR3 DNA: TGTGCCAGCAGTATCCACAGGGTCCCCAACTATGGCTACACCTTC
CDR3 protein: CASSIHRVPNYGYTF

J gene: TRBJ2-7
V gene: TRBV6-5
D gene: TRBD1
clone size: once
CDR3 DNA: TGTGCCAGCAGTTACTCGGGGACAGGGGGGGCCTACGAGCAGTACTTC
CDR3 protein: CASSYSGTGGAYEQYF

J gene: TRBJ2-2
V gene: TRBV11-2
D gene: NA
clone size: NA
CDR3 DNA: TGTGCCAGCAGCTCCCGCGGGACCGGGGAGCTGTTTTTT
CDR3 protein: CASSSRGTGELFF

J gene: TRBJ1-5
V gene: TRBV19
D gene: TRBD1
clone size: NA
CDR3 DNA: TGTGCCAGTAGTGTGGGGACAGGGAATCAGCCCCAGCATTTT
CDR3 protein: CASSVGTGNQPQHF

J gene: TRBJ2-3
V gene: TRBV18
D gene: NA
clone size: NA
CDR3 DNA: TGTGCCAGCTCACCATGGGCCGAGGGCGATACGCAGTATTTT
CDR3 protein: CASSPWAEGDTQYF

J gene: TRBJ2-3
V gene: TRBV7-8
D gene: NA
clone size: NA
CDR3 DNA: TGTGCCAGCAGCAGTCGGACAGCCACAGATACGCAGTATTTT
CDR3 protein: CASSSRTATDTQYF

J gene: TRBJ1-2
V gene: TRBV28
D gene: NA
clone size: NA
CDR3 DNA: TGTGCCAGCAGCCCAGGCGGCCGGGAATATGGCTACACCTTC
CDR3 protein: CASSPGGREYGYTF

J gene: TRBJ2-2
V gene: TRBV29-1
D gene: NA
clone size: NA
CDR3 DNA: TGCAGCGTGATGGACAGTTTCACCGGGGAGCTGTTTTTT
CDR3 protein: CSVMDSFTGELFF

J gene: TRBJ2-4
V gene: TRBV6-5
D gene: TRBD1
clone size: NA
CDR3 DNA: TGTGCCAGCAGTTACGACAGGGCGGACATTCAGTACTTC
CDR3 protein: CASSYDRADIQYF

J gene: TRBJ2-1
V gene: TRBV6-5
D gene: TRBD1
clone size: NA
CDR3 DNA: TGTGCCAGCAGTTACGGGGACAGGGCTGGCAATGAGCAGTTCTTC
CDR3 protein: CASSYGDRAGNEQFF

J gene: TRBJ2-7
V gene: TRBV7-2
D gene: TRBD2
clone size: NA
CDR3 DNA: TGTGCCAGCAGCTTCCGGACTAGCGGGGATGAGTGGGAGCAGTACTTC
CDR3 protein: CASSFRTSGDEWEQYF

J gene: TRBJ1-1
V gene: TRBV4-1
D gene: NA
clone size: NA
CDR3 DNA: TGCGCCAGCAGCCAAGTCCCCGGAGGGTACGAGGGCACTGAAGCTTTCTTT
CDR3 protein: CASSQVPGGYEGTEAFF

J gene: TRBJ2-3
V gene: TRBV7-2
D gene: TRBD2
clone size: NA
CDR3 DNA: TGTGCCAGCAGCTTAACTAGCGGGGGGCTTCCCCTAAGCACAGATACGCAGTATTTT
CDR3 protein: CASSLTSGGLPLSTDTQYF

J gene: TRBJ2-2
V gene: TRBV27
D gene: TRBD2
clone size: NA
CDR3 DNA: TGTGCCAGCAGTTTAAGGGCTAGCGGGCTCACCGGGGAGCTGTTTTTT
CDR3 protein: CASSLRASGLTGELFF

J gene: TRBJ2-2
V gene: TRBV19
D gene: TRBD2
clone size: NA
CDR3 DNA: TGTGCCAGTAGGATGGTAGGGCTAGCGGGGGGGCCGAGCACCGGGGAGCTGTTTTTT
CDR3 protein: CASRMVGLAGGPSTGELFF

J gene: TRBJ1-2
V gene: TRBV18
D gene: NA
clone size: NA
CDR3 DNA: TGTGCCAGCTCACTTCCGAGGGTTTCTATAAAGAACTATGGCTACACCTTC
CDR3 protein: CASSLPRVSIKNYGYTF

J gene: TRBJ2-2
V gene: TRBV6-5
D gene: TRBD1
clone size: NA
CDR3 DNA: TGTGCCACCGTCCGTGGGGCAGGGGGCACCGGGGAGCTGTTTTTT
CDR3 protein: CATVRGAGGTGELFF

J gene: TRBJ2-2
V gene: TRBV9
D gene: TRBD1
clone size: NA
CDR3 DNA: TGTGCCAGCAGCGGACCTAAAGTGACAGGGGAAGTTTCCGGGGAGCTGTTTTTT
CDR3 protein: CASSGPKVTGEVSGELFF

J gene: TRBJ1-2
V gene: TRBV7-9
D gene: TRBD1
clone size: NA
CDR3 DNA: TGTGCCAGCAGCTTAGACGGACAGGGGGAGTATGGCTACACCTTC
CDR3 protein: CASSLDGQGEYGYTF

J gene: TRBJ2-5
V gene: TRBV7-3
D gene: TRBD2
clone size: NA
CDR3 DNA: TGTGCCAGCAGCCCGGGGGGAGGAGAAGAGACCCAGTACTTC
CDR3 protein: CASSPGGGEETQYF

J gene: TRBJ1-5
V gene: TRBV6-6
D gene: TRBD1
clone size: NA
CDR3 DNA: TGTGCCAGCAGTAACAGGGGCGGCCAGCCCCAGCATTTT
CDR3 protein: CASSNRGGQPQHF

J gene: TRBJ1-2
V gene: TRBV9
D gene: NA
clone size: NA
CDR3 DNA: TGTGCCAGCTCCGGGGGCTATGGCTACACCTTC
CDR3 protein: CASSGGYGYTF

J gene: TRBJ1-1
V gene: TRBV12-5
D gene: NA
clone size: NA
CDR3 DNA: TGTGCTAGTGGTTTAACAGCGAACACTGAAGCTTTCTTT
CDR3 protein: CASGLTANTEAFF

J gene: TRBJ2-5
V gene: TRBV18
D gene: TRBD2
clone size: NA
CDR3 DNA: TGTGCCAGCTCACAACGGGGAGGGGTGGAGACCCAGTACTTC
CDR3 protein: CASSQRGGVETQYF

J gene: TRBJ2-7
V gene: TRBV14
D gene: NA
clone size: NA
CDR3 DNA: TGTGCCAGCAGCCAATTTCAGGGTACCCTCTCCTACGAGCAGTACTTC
CDR3 protein: CASSQFQGTLSYEQYF

J gene: TRBJ1-2
V gene: TRBV28
D gene: NA
clone size: NA
CDR3 DNA: TGTGCCAGCAGTTTCGGGGGATACTATGGCTACACCTTC
CDR3 protein: CASSFGGYYGYTF